This T cell receptor beta chain was observed in a study of PD-L1 blockade in urothelial cancer. Trimming removed 5 bases at V and 10 bases at J, with 21 bases between. From germline, CDR1 is SEHNR and CDR2 FQNEAQ (reference sequence). The CDR3 is 16 amino acids. Assay: immunoSEQ multiplex PCR; the TCRdb copy retains only in-frame clones and omits some. The sample lists about 43,000 clones; about 80% were seen once. Regarding time point: peripheral blood 6 weeks after treatment start. The source of this sequence is a man aged 60-69 years with urothelial cancer. The source material was PBMCs, sampled around atezolizumab (anti-PD-L1) treatment. This chain joins TRBV7-9 and TRBJ1-6, with D possibly being TRBD1 (5 bases). In nucleotides, the CDR3 is TGTGCCAGCAGCCCGACCGGGGGACCTGGAGGCTCACCCCTCCACTTT. Amino acids: CASSPTGGPGGSPLHF.